This T cell receptor (beta chain) was found in a study of CD8+ T cells in alopecia areata. In germline, CDR1 is SQVTM, CDR2 ANQGSEA. V gave up 7 bases and J gave up 2 bases; unmatched junction bases: 4. This CDR3 region has 12 residues. RNA was isolated and reverse transcribed to cDNA, the sequencing template. Some clones are missing from TCRdb's copy, which holds only in-frame ones; the method was immunoSEQ multiplex PCR. Of about 200,000 clones listed, about three fifths are singletons. As to treatment: oral pan-JAK inhibitor, 5-10 mg twice daily. This specimen consisted of CD4+ T cells sorted from blood, obtained at week 24, from a patient treated with tofacitinib. The receptor comes from a human donor with alopecia areata. The chain links TRBV29-1 to TRBJ2-5; 7 positions agree with TRBD1. The CDR3 nucleotides are TGCAGCGCCATGGACAGGCAAGAGACCCAGTACTTC. Its protein is CSAMDRQETQYF.